This entry lists 10 T cell receptor beta chains sequenced from one sample in a study of T cells in Graves' hyperthyroidism and ophthalmopathy. RNA transcripts yielded amplified TCR beta CDR3 regions. Primed by the HTBI set, a first-round RT-PCR was run on the TCR CDR3. One entry per CDR3 protein, called by TCRdb with MiXCR from the multiplex PCR reads. The table shows approximately 700,000 distinct CDR3 sequences, with 16% occurring only once. The sequenced material came from blood. The receptors derive from a man younger than 35 with Graves' hyperthyroidism.

The chain links TRBV12-3 or TRBV12-4 to TRBJ2-5; D ambiguous. This CDR3 is 13 amino acids long. V shed 6 bases and J shed 2 bases, with 10 bases lying between them. In DNA form, the CDR3 reads TGTGCCAGCAGGGTAGACACACAAGAGACCCAGTACTTC. Translating gives CASRVDTQETQYF.

This sequence joins TRBV7-2 and TRBJ2-2; 8 bases align to TRBD2. The CDR3 runs 16 residues. The V and J ends lost 5 bases and 6 bases, in that order; junction bases with no gene match: 11. CDR1 and CDR2 (germline): SGHTA, FQGNSA. The CDR3 loop reads CASSIGSGRAAGELFF. The CDR3 DNA sequence: TGTGCCAGCAGCATAGGGTCCGGGAGGGCTGCCGGGGAGCTGTTTTTT.

This clonotype occurred many times. The chain joins TRBV28 to TRBJ2-3, with TRBD2 identical over 9 bases. The CDR3 contains 18 residues. The trim removed 4 bases at V and 1 base at J, leaving 12 bases unmatched. Germline V gene sequence: CDR1 MDHEN, CDR2 SYDVKM. Written as DNA, the CDR3 is TGTGCCAGCAGTTGGGGTGGGGAAGCGGGAGGCCGCACAGATACGCAGTATTTT. It specifies CASSWGGEAGGRTDTQYF.

In its sample, this clonotype was seen many times. The chain carries TRBV4-3 and TRBJ2-7, with 8 bases aligning to TRBD2. Germline values: CDR1 LGHNA, CDR2 YSLEER. Trimming removed 3 bases from V and 1 base from J; junction bases left unmatched: 8. The CDR3 extends over 16 amino acids. The CDR3 is CASSQFLAGGSYEQYF. The CDR3, as DNA: TGCGCCAGCAGCCAGTTTCTCGCGGGAGGATCCTACGAGCAGTACTTC.

This clonotype was recorded at least ten times. The V and J genes are TRBV24-1 and TRBJ2-1; TRBD2 matches at 13 bases. The germline V gene has CDR1 KGHDR and CDR2 SFDVKD. V shed 8 bases, J shed 0 bases, and the junction held 6 bases outside the gene matches. CDR3 size: 17 residues. The CDR3 DNA reads TGTGCCACCACCGGACTAGCGGGAGTCTCCTCCTACAATGAGCAGTTCTTC. Translated, it gives CATTGLAGVSSYNEQFF.

This clonotype showed up many times. This chain connects TRBV5-1 to TRBJ2-3, with D perhaps TRBD1 (6 bases). The CDR3 consists of 14 residues. V gave up 0 bases and J gave up 5 bases, with 10 bases separating them. Germline V gene sequence: CDR1 SGHRS, CDR2 YFSETQ. CDR3 sequence: CASSLGRTEDTQYF. CDR3 coding DNA: TGCGCCAGCAGCTTGGGCCGGACAGAAGATACGCAGTATTTT.

The chain links TRBV27 to TRBJ2-1; TRBD2 agrees at 13 bases. The CDR3 length is 18 residues. The junction had 9 bases not matched to a gene; V was cut back by 5 bases and J by 2 bases. CDR1 and CDR2 (germline): MNHEY, SMNVEV (reference sequence). The CDR3 coding sequence is TGTGCCAGCAGTCTGCGGACTAGCGGGAGAGGACCCTACAATGAGCAGTTCTTC. Residues: CASSLRTSGRGPYNEQFF.

The genes are TRBV20-1 and TRBJ2-7; perhaps TRBD2 as D (5 bases). The CDR3 spans 13 residues. Germline CDR1 DFQATT, CDR2 SNEGSKA (reference sequence). The CDR3 DNA reads as TGCAGCTCTATTCGAGACTACGAGTACGAGCAGTACTTC. Amino acids: CSSIRDYEYEQYF.

This clonotype was detected a few times. J is TRBJ2-1 and V is TRBV29-1, with 8 positions matching TRBD1. Trimming removed 4 bases from V and 7 bases from J; junction bases left unmatched: 6. The CDR3 runs to 13 residues. Looked up from germline, CDR1 is SQVTM and CDR2 is ANQGSEA. The CDR3 DNA sequence: TGCAGCGTTGGAGGCAGGGGGCGAAATGAGCAGTTCTTC. This translates into CSVGGRGRNEQFF.

This chain joins TRBV5-4 and TRBJ2-2; TRBD2 matches 12 bases. The ends lost 2 bases at V and 7 bases at J; junction bases unmatched: 9. Germline CDR1 and CDR2: SGHNT and YYREEE (reference sequence). The CDR3 length is 17 residues. CDR3 amino acids: CASSLGPLAGGIGELFF. CDR3 in DNA: TGTGCCAGCAGCTTAGGGCCACTAGCGGGAGGAATCGGGGAGCTGTTTTTT.